This TCR beta chain was identified during a study of Ad26.COV2.S vaccination and SARS-CoV-2 variants. Background on the study: Enrollment placed the donor in the COV1001 Ad26.COV2.S trial arm. Administration of Ad26.COV2.S was intramuscular, either once or twice 56 days apart. Study outcomes and limitations: Reportedly, spike-specific CD8+ and CD4+ T cell responses achieved substantial breadth once vaccination had taken place.

This CDR3 has 14 amino acids. Germline V lookup: CDR1 SQVTM, CDR2 ANQGSEA. The V gene end was trimmed by 4 bases and the J gene end by 3 bases; junction bases not matched to a gene: 5. Clones were sequenced by immunoSEQ multiplex PCR, and TCRdb holds only the in-frame ones, with some missing. The sample includes 380,000 or so clones, about 83% of them seen just once. The treatment: 15 to 20 received Ad26.COV2.S at low or high dose, single or two shots; about 5 received placebo; per-sample allocation not given. Specimens were obtained on day 63 following the first vaccine or placebo injection. About this clone itself: What it binds is unknown.

The chain is built from TRBV29-1 and TRBJ2-3, with 9 nucleotides matching TRBD1. The receptor was derived from a person aged 18-65 years who received the Ad26.COV2.S COVID-19 vaccine or a placebo. The material sequenced was peripheral blood, taken in a trial of Ad26.COV2.S vaccine versus placebo. The CDR3, as DNA: TGCAGCGTTGGGGGACAGGGAGGAACAGATACGCAGTATTTT. This gives the protein CSVGGQGGTDTQYF.